This T cell receptor beta chain was recovered during a study of blood T cell repertoires in COVID-19. Study information: The origin of the acute and convalescent COVID-19 samples was the United States, Italy and Spain. T cells, B-cell-depleted T cells, or PBMCs supplied cDNA or gDNA.

How the authors handled the data: Estimated nucleated cell counts came from reference gene primer amplification. This table comes from immunoSEQ multiplex PCR, and its TCRdb copy is limited to in-frame clones, with some not included. The V and J calls and clone size were taken over from that table, and D and trimming were inferred from the DNA. The sample includes more than 75,000 clones, over 65% of them seen just once. Germline V gene lookup returns CDR1 LNHDA and CDR2 SQIVND (reference sequence). This CDR3 contains 15 residues. V was trimmed by 7 bases and J by 4 bases, leaving 17 bases between them.

This receptor was identified in a woman aged 70-85 years with acute or convalescent COVID-19. The chain combines TRBV19 with TRBJ1-3; D not resolved. The sequenced material came from peripheral blood. CDR3 coding DNA: TGTGCCAGTATCGTTACGTCCGAACTGGGAAACACCATATATTTT. This encodes CASIVTSELGNTIYF.